The rows below give T cell receptor beta chains drawn from one sample of a study of tumor and adjacent non-tumor tissue in lung cancer. MiXCR was run by TCRdb on the multiplex PCR reads, yielding one entry per CDR3 protein. The profile shows approximately 86,000 distinct CDR3 sequences, approximately 72% of them singletons. Sequenced sample: lung tumor tissue. These receptors came from a woman aged 35 to 49 with non-small cell lung cancer. CDR3s include the opening cysteine and the closing phenylalanine or tryptophan. The D gene is left open where the match is weak.

TRBV11-3 | TRBD1 | CTISPGQGSYKQYF
TRBV7-9 | . | CVSSLIGRRGQLIGETQYF
TRBV5-1 | . | CASSTSTAYQETQYF
TRBV20-1 | TRBD2 | CGAKGQRGVYTQYF
TRBV6-1 | . | CANSGPHLDTQYF
TRBV6-5 | . | CASSPTPGHGIGTQYF
TRBV4-1 | . | CASSQDFSGSYNEQFF
TRBV11-1 | . | CASSFLRAQETQYF
TRBV29-1 | TRBD2 | CSVAGGLADSYEQYF
TRBV10-2 | . | CANRDTRGRYEKLFF
TRBV10-2 | TRBD2 | CTSSESSGSPYNEQFF
TRBV6-2/TRBV6-3 | . | CASSYSPGANVLTF
TRBV12-3/TRBV12-4 | TRBD1 | CASSSGQGNTGELFF
TRBV6-1 | . | CASGVVNTDTPYF
TRBV7-9 | TRBD1 | CASTTLWTGNGYTF
TRBV12-3/TRBV12-4 | . | CASNSDQGEQYF
TRBV6-6 | TRBD2 | CANSDSSGKRNEQFF
TRBV12-3/TRBV12-4 | TRBD1 | CASSSRTGENTTYF
TRBV5-5 | . | CASSLTWGGTGYTF
TRBV29-1 | . | CSVVRSGGANYDYTF
TRBV4-1 | TRBD1 | CASSQIHGTDYQGTQYF
TRBV20-1 | . | CSAISTILNEQFF
TRBV11-3 | TRBD2 | CASNASGESTDTQYF
TRBV6-4 | . | CASSDTGTKSPLHF
TRBV6-2/TRBV6-3 | TRBD1 | CASRPSQTGFKNIQYF
TRBV29-1 | TRBD2 | CNVTRTSGSYNEQFF
TRBV28 | . | CASSLIAEGAYEQYF
TRBV6-1 | . | CASRHTQDQPQHF
TRBV5-4 | . | CAGSLKQRGPQYYEQYF
TRBV29-1 | . | CSVGSERGNQPQHF
TRBV6-5 | TRBD1 | CASSYTGTGVETQYF
TRBV5-6 | . | CASSFILDGTDMQYF